A single sample gave rise to the 8 T cell receptor beta chains below, sequenced in a study of T cell changes during pregnancy in multiple sclerosis. The assay was immunoSEQ multiplex PCR, and TCRdb's table has in-frame clones only and misses some. The sample lists some 110,000 clones; roughly 92% were seen once. This specimen was peripheral blood, taken in the third trimester of pregnancy. The receptors stem from a female donor with multiple sclerosis, enrolled in a pregnancy study.

V and J are TRBV14 and TRBJ2-5; maybe TRBD2 (6 bases). The CDR3 consists of 12 residues. Germline lookup yields CDR1 SGHDN and CDR2 FVKESK. V was cut by 4 bases and J by 4 bases, with 7 bases left in between. The CDR3 DNA is TGTGCCAGCAGCCGGGACTCAGAGACCCAGTACTTC. The encoded protein is CASSRDSETQYF.

The chain recombines TRBV9 with TRBJ2-7; D possibly corresponds to TRBD1 (7 bases). Trimming stripped 0 bases from V and 2 bases from J, with 12 bases between. Germline loops: CDR1 SGDLS, CDR2 YYNGEE. CDR3 length: 15 amino acids. CDR3 protein: CASSVGQGGTYEQYF. CDR3 nucleotides: TGTGCCAGCAGCGTAGGCCAGGGGGGTACCTACGAGCAGTACTTC.

The J gene is TRBJ1-1, the V gene TRBV5-5; D remains ambiguous. This CDR3 spans 13 amino acids. V dropped 0 bases and J dropped 3 bases, with 6 bases sitting between them. The germline V gene encodes CDR1 SGHKS and CDR2 YYEKEE (reference sequence). For the CDR3, the DNA is TGTGCCAGCAGCTTGGCCGTATACACTGAAGCTTTCTTT. This codes for CASSLAVYTEAFF.

The rearrangement uses TRBV4-2 and TRBJ2-7; a possible D gene is TRBD1 (5 bases). V lost 0 bases, J lost 1 base, and 16 bases lay in between. Per the germline V gene, CDR1 is LGHNA and CDR2 is YNFKEQ. CDR3 length equals 17 residues. The CDR3 DNA reads as TGTGCCAGCAGCCAAGAACGGTCCCGACAGACATCCTACGAGCAGTACTTC. Its protein is CASSQERSRQTSYEQYF.

The chain links TRBV30 to TRBJ2-5; D is uncertain. CDR3 size: 13 residues. Germline V gene sequence: CDR1 GTSNPN, CDR2 SVGIG (reference sequence). V lost 4 bases and J 4 bases, leaving 13 bases between the germline ends. CDR3 coding DNA: TGTGCCTGGACCCCCCGCGCCGCAGAGACCCAGTACTTC. Its translation: CAWTPRAAETQYF.

This chain connects TRBV5-4 to TRBJ2-3; no clear D gene. Per the germline V gene, CDR1 is SGHNT and CDR2 is YYREEE (reference sequence). CDR3 size: 14 residues. V was clipped by 0 bases and J by 2 bases, with 7 bases between them. Here the CDR3 DNA reads TGTGCCAGCAGCTTGGGACTTTACACAGATACGCAGTATTTT. Encoded protein: CASSLGLYTDTQYF.

The chain recombines TRBV7-9 with TRBJ2-3, with a tentative D call TRBD2 (6 bases). The length of the CDR3 is 13 residues. With 4 bases removed from V and 8 bases from J, the gap between germline ends came to 13 bases. The V gene's germline CDR1 is SEHNR and CDR2 FQNEAQ (reference sequence). The DNA of the CDR3 is TGTGCCAGCAGCTCTCCACTGGGGGGTACGCAGTATTTT. It is translated as CASSSPLGGTQYF.

V usage is TRBV28 and J usage is TRBJ2-7, with TRBD2 identical over 12 bases. With V trimmed by 5 bases and J by 2 bases, 7 bases remained unmatched. The CDR3 contains 16 residues. Germline lookup yields CDR1 MDHEN and CDR2 SYDVKM. The CDR3 nucleotides read TGTGCCAGCAGTGAGAACCGACTAGCGGGAGCCTACGAGCAGTACTTC. The encoded protein is CASSENRLAGAYEQYF.